What follows describes a single TCR beta chain. The sample originates from a study of blood T cell repertoires in COVID-19. Libraries were prepared by immunoSEQ multiplex PCR; TCRdb keeps only in-frame clonotypes and omits some of them. Found here are about 250,000 clones, 85% to 95% of them singletons; the top ten hold around 0.83%. CDR3 length equals 15 residues. The V gene end was trimmed by 4 bases and the J gene end by 1 base; junction bases not matched to a gene: 6. Germline loops: CDR1 SGDLS, CDR2 YYNGEE. Sequencing input: peripheral blood. The clonotype was recovered from a man aged 30 to 39 with COVID-19, enrolled during active disease. The chain has TRBV9 and TRBJ2-7; 9 nucleotides match TRBD2. CDR3 nucleotides: TGTGCCAGCAGCCCTAGCGGGGCGCGATCCTACGAGCAGTACTTC. Protein product: CASSPSGARSYEQYF. Full variable domain (remainder filled in from reference TRBV9 and TRBJ2-7): DSGVTQTPKHLITATGQRVTLRCSPRSGDLSVYWYQQSLDQGLQFLIQYYNGEERAKGNILERFSAQQFPDLHSELNLSSLELGDSALYFCASSPSGARSYEQYFGPGTRLTVT.